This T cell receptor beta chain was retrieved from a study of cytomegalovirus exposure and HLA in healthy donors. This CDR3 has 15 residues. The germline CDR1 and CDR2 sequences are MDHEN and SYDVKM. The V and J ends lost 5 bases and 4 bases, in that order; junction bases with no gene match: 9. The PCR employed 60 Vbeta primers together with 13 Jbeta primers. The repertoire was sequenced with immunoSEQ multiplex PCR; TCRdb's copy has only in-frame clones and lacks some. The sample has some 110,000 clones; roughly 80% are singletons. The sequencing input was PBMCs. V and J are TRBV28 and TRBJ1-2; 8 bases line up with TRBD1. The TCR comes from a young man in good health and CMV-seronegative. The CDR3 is CASSLRTGSIYGYTF. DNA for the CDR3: TGTGCCAGCAGTCTACGGACAGGGTCCATCTATGGCTACACCTTC.